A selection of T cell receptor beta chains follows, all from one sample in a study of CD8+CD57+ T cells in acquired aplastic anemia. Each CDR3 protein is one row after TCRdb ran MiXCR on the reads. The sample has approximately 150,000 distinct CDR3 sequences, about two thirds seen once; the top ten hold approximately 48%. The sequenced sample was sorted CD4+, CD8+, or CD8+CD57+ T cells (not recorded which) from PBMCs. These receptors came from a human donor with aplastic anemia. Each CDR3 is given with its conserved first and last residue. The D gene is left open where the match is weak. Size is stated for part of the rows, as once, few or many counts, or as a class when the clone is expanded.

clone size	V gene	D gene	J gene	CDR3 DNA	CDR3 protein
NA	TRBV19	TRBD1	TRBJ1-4	TGTGCCAGTAGTGTAACAGGGGAGATTAATGAAAAACTGTTTTTT	CASSVTGEINEKLFF
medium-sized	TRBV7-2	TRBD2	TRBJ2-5	TGTGCCAGCAGCTTAGGTCGTCGACTAGCGGGGGAAGGAGAGACCCAGTACTTC	CASSLGRRLAGEGETQYF
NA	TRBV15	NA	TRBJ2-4	TGTGCCACCAGCAGTGGGACGGCCGCAGCCAAAAACATTCAGTACTTC	CATSSGTAAAKNIQYF
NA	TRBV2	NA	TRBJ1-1	TGTGCCAGCAGTGTTTCCTCGAACACTGAAGCTTTCTTT	CASSVSSNTEAFF
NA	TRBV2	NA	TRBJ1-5	TGTGCCAGCCAAGTTGACAGGACTTTCAATCAGCCCCAGCATTTT	CASQVDRTFNQPQHF
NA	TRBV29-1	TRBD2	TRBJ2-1	TGCAGCGTTGGGACTAGCGGGACCTACAATGAGCAGTTCTTC	CSVGTSGTYNEQFF
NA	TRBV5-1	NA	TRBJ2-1	TGCGCCAGCAGCTTGGCCGTTGGGGGCGGGAGTAAGGCTGCATCCTACAATGAGCAGTTCTTC	CASSLAVGGGSKAASYNEQFF
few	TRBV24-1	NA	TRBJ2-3	TGTGCCACCAGTTTAAGGGGCTCTAGCACAGATACGCAGTATTTT	CATSLRGSSTDTQYF
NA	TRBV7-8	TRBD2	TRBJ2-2	TGTGCCAGCAGCCCGAGGAGGATAGCGGGACCTAACACCGGGGAGCTGTTTTTT	CASSPRRIAGPNTGELFF
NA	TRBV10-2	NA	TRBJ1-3	TGCGCCTGCAGTGGGTCGAGGGCAGGGGGAAACACCATATATTTT	CACSGSRAGGNTIYF
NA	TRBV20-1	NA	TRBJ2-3	TGCAGTGCTCCCGGGACGCAGATGGGCACAGATACGCAGTATTTT	CSAPGTQMGTDTQYF
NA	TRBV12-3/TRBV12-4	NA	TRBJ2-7	TGTGCCAGCAGTGCCCGGTCAGGGGCGTTTTACGAGCAGTACTTC	CASSARSGAFYEQYF
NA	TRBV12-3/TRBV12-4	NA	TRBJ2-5	TGTGCCAGCAGTCACATAGATCCCGGCAGACAAGAGACCCAGTACTTC	CASSHIDPGRQETQYF
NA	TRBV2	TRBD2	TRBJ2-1	TGTGCCGGGGGGGGACTAGCGGGGTTCAATGAGCAGTTCTTC	CAGGGLAGFNEQFF
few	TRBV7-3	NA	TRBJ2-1	TGTGCCAGCAGCCCCGGGGGCTCCTACAATGAGCAGTTCTTC	CASSPGGSYNEQFF
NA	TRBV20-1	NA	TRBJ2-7	TGCAGTGCTAGAGATCCGAAGGGGAAGTACGAGCAGTACTTC	CSARDPKGKYEQYF
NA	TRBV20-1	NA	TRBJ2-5	TGCAGTGCTAGAAGTGGGGAGACCCAGTACTTC	CSARSGETQYF
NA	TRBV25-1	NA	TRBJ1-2	TGTGCCACCCTAGGCGGGGGGACCCGAAATCACTATGGCTACACCTTC	CATLGGGTRNHYGYTF
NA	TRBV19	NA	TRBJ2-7	TGTGCCAGTATGGGGGCCGCAATTGGCAGAGGCTACGAGCAGTACTTC	CASMGAAIGRGYEQYF
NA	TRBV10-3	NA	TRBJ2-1	TGTGCCATCACCCAGGGGAGGGAACACTATGAGCAGTTCTTC	CAITQGREHYEQFF
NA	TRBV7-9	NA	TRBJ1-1	TGTGCCAGCAGCCCGTACGGACAGAACACTGAAGCTTTCTTT	CASSPYGQNTEAFF
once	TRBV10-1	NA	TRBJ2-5	TGCGCCAGCAGCAAGTGGCTGGGGGCGAACACCGGGGAGCTGTACTTC	CASSKWLGANTGELYF
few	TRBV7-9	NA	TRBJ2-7	TGTGCCAGCAGCTTAGTTAGCGGCTCCGGCGAGCAGTACTTC	CASSLVSGSGEQYF
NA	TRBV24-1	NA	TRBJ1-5	TGTGCCACCAGTGATCCAGGGGTAGGGCAGCCCCAGCATTTT	CATSDPGVGQPQHF
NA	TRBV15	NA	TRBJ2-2	TGTGCCACCAGCAGAGCCACCGGGGAGCTGTTTTTT	CATSRATGELFF
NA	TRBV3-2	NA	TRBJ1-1	TGTGCCAGCAGCCAAGGGGGGTTTGGGGCTTTCTTT	CASSQGGFGAFF
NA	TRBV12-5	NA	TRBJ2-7	TGTGCTAGTGGTTTGGTGGGTTGGAAAAATTACGAGCAGTACTTC	CASGLVGWKNYEQYF
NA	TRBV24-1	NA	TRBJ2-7	TGTGCCACCAGTGGGAGGGCTCGAGGGGAGCAGTACTTC	CATSGRARGEQYF
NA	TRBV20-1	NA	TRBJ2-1	TGCAGTGCTAGAGAGGGGGGCGGCTTCAATGAGCAGCTCTTC	CSAREGGGFNEQLF
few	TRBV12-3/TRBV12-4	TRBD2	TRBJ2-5	TGTGCCAGCAGTCCGGGACTAGAGGAGACCCAGTACTTC	CASSPGLEETQYF
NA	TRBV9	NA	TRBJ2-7	TGTGCCAGCAGCGTAGCCCCCTTGGGGGTAGGAGTAGGTTACGAGCAGTACTTC	CASSVAPLGVGVGYEQYF
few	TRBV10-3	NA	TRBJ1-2	TGTGCCATCAGTGAATGGGGGGATAACTATGGCTACACCTTC	CAISEWGDNYGYTF
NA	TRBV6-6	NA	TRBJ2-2	TGTGCCAGCAGTTATAAGGGATACACCGGGGAGCTGTTTTTT	CASSYKGYTGELFF
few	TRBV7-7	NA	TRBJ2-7	TGTGCTAGCAGCCCCCATGGAGGGTCCGAGCAGTACTTC	CASSPHGGSEQYF
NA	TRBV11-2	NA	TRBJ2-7	TGTGCCAGCAGCTTTGGGGGTTGGGAGTACGAGCAGTACTTC	CASSFGGWEYEQYF
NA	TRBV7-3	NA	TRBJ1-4	TGCGCCAGCAGCGTACAGTCACAGGGAACTAATGAAAAACTGTTTTTT	CASSVQSQGTNEKLFF
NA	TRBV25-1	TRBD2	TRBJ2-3	TGTGCCAGCAGTATAGCGGCGGGAGCGACAGATACGCAGTATTTT	CASSIAAGATDTQYF
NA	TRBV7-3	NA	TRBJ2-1	TGTGCCAGCAGGGACAACCTTGAGCAGTTCTTC	CASRDNLEQFF
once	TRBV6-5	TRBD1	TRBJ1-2	TGTGCCAGCTCGGGAGACAGGGTCATGGGCTACACCTTC	CASSGDRVMGYTF
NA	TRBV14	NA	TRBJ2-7	TGTGCCAGCAGCCAAGATTGGGGCAGGCAGCACGAGCAGTACTTC	CASSQDWGRQHEQYF
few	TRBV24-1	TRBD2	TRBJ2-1	TGTGCCACCAGTGATTATGGGACTAGCGTCGGCAATGAGCAGTTCTTC	CATSDYGTSVGNEQFF
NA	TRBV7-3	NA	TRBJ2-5	TGTGCCAGCAGCTTAAGTCCGCGGGGGCGGGAGACCCAGTACTTC	CASSLSPRGRETQYF
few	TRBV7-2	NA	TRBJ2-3	TGTGCCAGCAGCTTAGAGTGGGTTGTAGATACGCAGTATTTT	CASSLEWVVDTQYF
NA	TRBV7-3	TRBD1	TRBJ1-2	TGTGCCAGCAGCCCCGGACAGGGGACGGACTATGGCTACACCTTC	CASSPGQGTDYGYTF
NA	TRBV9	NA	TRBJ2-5	TGTGCCAGCAGCGTAGCTCCTAGCAGGAGAGAGACCCAGTACTTC	CASSVAPSRRETQYF